The clone carrying this TCR beta chain was seen at least ten times. Its antigen is not identified. Using its own MiXCR run on the reads, TCRdb lists one record per CDR3 protein. The sample comprises hundreds of thousands of distinct CDR3 sequences, roughly 26% of which are singletons, and 6.5% to 10% rests with the top ten. The entry originates in a study of T cell repertoires in cytomegalovirus infection. Across the whole study: Public signatures in TCR beta pointed to CMV infection and matching HLA type.

Notes on the study in general: The cumulative frequency of public TCR beta families distinguished individuals who carried CMV together with the relevant HLA. Ex vivo responses were dominated by HLA-C-restricted CMV-specific TCR beta clonotypes.

V was clipped by 8 bases and J by 2 bases, with 16 bases between them. This CDR3 has 15 residues. Source material: CD8+ T cells from PBMCs. This TCR was sampled from a human donor in good health (CMV status not recorded). Some clones in this sample may be carry-over from other donors' samples. This rearrangement joins TRBV12-3 or TRBV12-4 to TRBJ1-5, with D maybe TRBD1 (5 bases). The CDR3 protein is CASSLGGSRNQPQHF. The CDR3 DNA reads TGTGCCAGCTCACTGGGGGGGAGTCGCAATCAGCCCCAGCATTTT.